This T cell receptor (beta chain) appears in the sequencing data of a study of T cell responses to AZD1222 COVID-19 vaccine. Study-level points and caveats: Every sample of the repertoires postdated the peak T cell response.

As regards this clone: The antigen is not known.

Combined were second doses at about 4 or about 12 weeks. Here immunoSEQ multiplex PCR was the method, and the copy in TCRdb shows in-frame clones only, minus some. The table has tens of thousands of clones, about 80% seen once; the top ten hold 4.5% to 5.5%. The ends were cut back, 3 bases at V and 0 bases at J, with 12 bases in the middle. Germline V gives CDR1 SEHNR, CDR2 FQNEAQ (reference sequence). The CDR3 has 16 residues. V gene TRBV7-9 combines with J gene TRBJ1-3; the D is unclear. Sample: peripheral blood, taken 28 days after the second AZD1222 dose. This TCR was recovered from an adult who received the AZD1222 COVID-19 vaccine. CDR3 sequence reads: CASSFEWLHSGNTIYF. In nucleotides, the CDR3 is TGTGCCAGCAGCTTCGAATGGCTTCACTCTGGAAACACCATATATTTT.